Listed below are T cell receptor beta chains from one sample, sequenced in a study of shared clonotypes between healthy human individuals. The data were produced by immunoSEQ multiplex PCR, yet TCRdb's version contains in-frame clones alone and is incomplete. The sample consists of 2 million or so clones, approximately 94% of them appearing once. Sequencing input: naive CD8+ T cells sorted from blood. The receptors come from a man between 18 and 35 years old in good health. Each CDR3 is given with its conserved first and last residue. The D gene is left open where the match is weak. The size field is filled for only some rows; it gives once, few, many or a size class.

D gene	V gene	J gene	clone size	CDR3 length	CDR3 protein	CDR3 DNA
NA	TRBV6-5	TRBJ2-2	NA	15	CASSYLLARTGELFF	TGTGCCAGCAGTTACCTCCTAGCGAGGACCGGGGAGCTGTTTTTT
NA	TRBV6-1	TRBJ2-1	NA	14	CASSEYEGSNEQFF	TGTGCCAGCAGTGAATACGAAGGAAGCAATGAGCAGTTCTTC
NA	TRBV29-1	TRBJ2-2	NA	13	CSTDGPNTGELFF	TGCAGCACGGACGGACCGAACACCGGGGAGCTGTTTTTT
NA	TRBV7-8	TRBJ2-1	NA	15	CASSLIPGIKDEQFF	TGTGCCAGCAGCTTAATCCCAGGGATCAAAGATGAGCAGTTCTTC
NA	TRBV27	TRBJ2-7	NA	14	CASRLQGGVYEQYF	TGTGCCAGCCGATTACAGGGAGGCGTGTACGAGCAGTACTTC
NA	TRBV6-5	TRBJ1-5	NA	15	CASSPLRRGDQPQHF	TGTGCCAGCAGTCCCCTTCGGCGAGGGGATCAGCCCCAGCATTTT
NA	TRBV5-6	TRBJ2-5	NA	15	CASSWAWDTQETQYF	TGTGCCAGCAGCTGGGCCTGGGACACTCAAGAGACCCAGTACTTC
NA	TRBV6-4	TRBJ2-1	NA	14	CASSLGGPYNEQFF	TGTGCCAGCAGTCTCGGGGGCCCCTACAATGAGCAGTTCTTC
NA	TRBV19	TRBJ1-2	once	15	CASITSGRLTYGYTF	TGTGCCAGTATTACGTCGGGACGTCTAACCTATGGCTACACCTTC
NA	TRBV11-2	TRBJ1-5	NA	14	CASSLAPAGQPQHF	TGTGCCAGCAGCTTAGCCCCTGCGGGTCAGCCCCAGCATTTT
NA	TRBV29-1	TRBJ2-7	NA	13	CSVGDGDSYEQYF	TGCAGCGTTGGGGACGGAGACAGCTACGAGCAGTACTTC
TRBD2	TRBV12-5	TRBJ2-7	NA	19	CASGLVEGLAGVLKYEQYF	TGTGCTAGTGGTTTGGTCGAAGGGCTAGCGGGAGTCCTCAAGTACGAGCAGTACTTC
NA	TRBV27	TRBJ1-5	NA	14	CASSLSSRSQPQHF	TGTGCCAGCAGTTTATCGAGCAGATCTCAGCCCCAGCATTTT
TRBD1	TRBV29-1	TRBJ2-7	NA	13	CSARTGEGSEQYF	TGCAGCGCTCGGACAGGGGAAGGGTCCGAGCAGTACTTC
NA	TRBV15	TRBJ2-7	NA	14	CATSRVEGDYEQYF	TGTGCCACCAGCAGAGTCGAAGGGGACTACGAGCAGTACTTC
NA	TRBV5-8	TRBJ1-1	NA	13	CASSLAQGFEAFF	TGTGCCAGCAGCTTGGCACAGGGTTTTGAAGCTTTCTTT
NA	TRBV9	TRBJ1-4	NA	19	CASSAPGGTMHGTNEKLFF	TGTGCCAGCAGCGCCCCTGGGGGGACCATGCACGGGACTAATGAAAAACTGTTTTTT
NA	TRBV20-1	TRBJ2-7	NA	11	CSGVVVGEQYF	TGCAGTGGAGTTGTAGTGGGGGAGCAGTACTTC
TRBD1	TRBV13	TRBJ1-1	NA	16	CASSDPDRGVNTEAFF	TGTGCCAGCAGCGACCCCGACAGGGGGGTGAACACTGAAGCTTTCTTT
NA	TRBV6-5	TRBJ1-5	NA	14	CAIGNPGEKQPQHF	TGTGCCATCGGGAATCCGGGGGAAAAACAGCCCCAGCATTTT
NA	TRBV30	TRBJ1-3	NA	14	CAWSSGAFGNTIYF	TGTGCCTGGAGTTCAGGGGCGTTTGGAAACACCATATATTTT
TRBD2	TRBV11-2	TRBJ2-1	NA	16	CASSIGAAGGPNEQFF	TGTGCCAGCAGCATAGGGGCAGCGGGAGGGCCCAATGAGCAGTTCTTC
NA	TRBV29-1	TRBJ1-2	NA	9	CSVVDGYTF	TGCAGCGTTGTAGATGGCTACACCTTC
TRBD2	TRBV7-9	TRBJ2-7	once	16	CASSLGLTGGPFEQYF	TGTGCCAGCAGCCTGGGCCTGACGGGAGGGCCCTTCGAGCAGTACTTC
NA	TRBV4-3	TRBJ2-7	NA	17	CASSQDRAPGGRYEQYF	TGCGCCAGCAGCCAAGACCGTGCTCCTGGAGGCCGATACGAGCAGTACTTC
TRBD1	TRBV10-3	TRBJ1-2	NA	15	CAISDPDRVRHGYTF	TGTGCCATCAGTGACCCGGACAGGGTACGTCATGGCTACACCTTC
NA	TRBV12-5	TRBJ2-7	NA	15	CASGLVIGRAEEQYF	TGTGCTAGTGGTTTGGTAATCGGGCGAGCGGAGGAGCAGTACTTC
TRBD2	TRBV29-1	TRBJ2-7	NA	13	CSVELAGYYEQYF	TGCAGCGTTGAACTAGCGGGATACTACGAGCAGTACTTC
NA	TRBV11-2	TRBJ2-2	NA	13	CASSLQDTGELFF	TGTGCCAGCAGCTTACAGGATACCGGGGAGCTGTTTTTT
NA	TRBV30	TRBJ1-1	NA	12	CAWGDRGTEAFF	TGTGCCTGGGGGGACCGGGGCACTGAAGCTTTCTTT
NA	TRBV5-1	TRBJ2-7	NA	14	CASSLSPGAYEQYF	TGCGCCAGCAGCTTGAGCCCAGGGGCCTACGAGCAGTACTTC
NA	TRBV6-4	TRBJ2-7	NA	14	CASSQGRDSYEQYF	TGTGCCAGCAGTCAGGGCAGGGATTCCTACGAGCAGTACTTC
NA	TRBV15	TRBJ2-7	NA	13	CATSEAGYVEQYF	TGTGCCACCAGCGAGGCAGGTTACGTCGAGCAGTACTTC
NA	TRBV7-2	TRBJ2-5	once	15	CASSFPHGGLETQYF	TGTGCCAGCAGCTTCCCGCACGGGGGGCTGGAGACCCAGTACTTC
NA	TRBV29-1	TRBJ2-1	NA	11	CSVEDLGEQFF	TGCAGCGTTGAAGATCTGGGTGAGCAGTTCTTC
NA	TRBV10-3	TRBJ2-5	NA	11	CAISDAETQYF	TGTGCCATCAGTGACGCAGAGACCCAGTACTTC
NA	TRBV4-1	TRBJ2-7	NA	14	CASSQEGTENEQYF	TGCGCCAGCAGCCAAGAAGGGACGGAGAACGAGCAGTACTTC
TRBD1	TRBV5-1	TRBJ1-1	NA	15	CASTKTGGMNTEAFF	TGCGCCAGCACCAAGACAGGGGGAATGAACACTGAAGCTTTCTTT
TRBD1	TRBV11-1	TRBJ2-1	NA	15	CASSLGQGARNEQFF	TGTGCCAGCAGCTTAGGACAGGGGGCGCGGAATGAGCAGTTCTTC
NA	TRBV27	TRBJ1-1	once	13	CASSFSENTEAFF	TGTGCCAGCAGTTTTAGCGAGAACACTGAAGCTTTCTTT
TRBD2	TRBV28	TRBJ2-5	NA	17	CASSLREGHPFQETQYF	TGTGCCAGCAGTTTACGGGAGGGACATCCCTTCCAAGAGACCCAGTACTTC
TRBD2	TRBV18	TRBJ2-3	once	17	CASSPPRYSGVGDTQYF	TGTGCCAGCTCACCACCGCGGTATAGCGGGGTAGGAGATACGCAGTATTTT
NA	TRBV4-3	TRBJ1-5	NA	15	CASSQDWGSNQPQHF	TGCGCCAGCAGCCAAGATTGGGGAAGCAATCAGCCCCAGCATTTT
TRBD1	TRBV6-1	TRBJ2-7	NA	18	CASSEEGAPITGTYEQYF	TGTGCCAGCAGTGAAGAGGGGGCTCCGATTACTGGAACCTACGAGCAGTACTTC
NA	TRBV5-1	TRBJ2-5	NA	11	CASSWGETQYF	TGCGCCTCCTCTTGGGGGGAGACCCAGTACTTC
NA	TRBV10-3	TRBJ2-1	NA	16	CAISESGDPSYNEQFF	TGTGCCATCAGTGAGTCTGGGGACCCTTCCTACAATGAGCAGTTCTTC
NA	TRBV4-3	TRBJ2-1	NA	13	CASGGLQGDEQFF	TGCGCCAGCGGGGGCCTGCAAGGCGATGAGCAGTTCTTC
TRBD2	TRBV10-1	TRBJ2-1	NA	14	CASSESTGRYEQFF	TGCGCCAGCAGTGAGTCCACCGGGAGGTATGAGCAGTTCTTC
NA	TRBV27	TRBJ1-2	NA	15	CASSPSAPSNYGYTF	TGTGCCAGCAGCCCCTCGGCCCCCTCTAACTATGGCTACACCTTC
TRBD1	TRBV10-3	TRBJ1-5	once	15	CAISEKDRSNQPQHF	TGTGCCATCAGTGAAAAGGACAGGAGCAATCAGCCCCAGCATTTT
TRBD2	TRBV11-2	TRBJ2-1	few	16	CASSLVAGSSYNEQFF	TGTGCCAGCAGCTTAGTAGCGGGGAGCTCCTACAATGAGCAGTTCTTC
NA	TRBV7-9	TRBJ2-7	NA	13	CASSPPAGYEQYF	TGTGCCAGCAGCCCCCCCGCGGGTTACGAGCAGTACTTC
NA	TRBV29-1	TRBJ2-3	NA	17	CSVEDTWGSKGTDTQYF	TGCAGCGTTGAAGATACGTGGGGGTCGAAGGGCACAGATACGCAGTATTTT